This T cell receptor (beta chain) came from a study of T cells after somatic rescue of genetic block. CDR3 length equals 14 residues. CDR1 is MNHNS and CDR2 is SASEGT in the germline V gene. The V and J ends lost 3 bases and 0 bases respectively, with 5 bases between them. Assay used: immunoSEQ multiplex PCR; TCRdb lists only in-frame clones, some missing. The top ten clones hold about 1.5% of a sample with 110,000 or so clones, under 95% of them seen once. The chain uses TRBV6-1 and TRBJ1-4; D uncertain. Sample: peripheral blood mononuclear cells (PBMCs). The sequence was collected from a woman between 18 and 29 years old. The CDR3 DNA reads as TGTGCCAGCAGTGAGGGTACAACTAATGAAAAACTGTTTTTT. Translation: CASSEGTTNEKLFF.